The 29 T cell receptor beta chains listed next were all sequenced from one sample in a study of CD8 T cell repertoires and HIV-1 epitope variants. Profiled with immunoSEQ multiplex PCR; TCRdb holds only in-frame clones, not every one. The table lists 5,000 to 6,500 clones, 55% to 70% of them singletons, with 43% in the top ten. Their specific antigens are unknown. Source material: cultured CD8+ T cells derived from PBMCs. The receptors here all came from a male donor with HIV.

CDR3 coding DNA: TGTGCCAGCAGCTTAGGACAGGGGGCCACCGGGGAGCTGTTTTTT. Translating it yields CASSLGQGATGELFF. The V call is TRBV7-6, the J call TRBJ2-2; TRBD1 matches at 10 bases. Unmatched junction bases numbered 0, after V lost 1 base and J lost 4 bases. The CDR3 has 15 amino acids. Germline lookup yields CDR1 SGHVS and CDR2 FNYEAQ.

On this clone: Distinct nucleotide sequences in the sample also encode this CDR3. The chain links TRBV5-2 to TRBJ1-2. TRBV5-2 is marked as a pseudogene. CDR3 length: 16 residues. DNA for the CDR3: TGCGCCAGCAGCCAAGATCCCCCAGACTTGGACTATGGCTACACCTTC. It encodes CASSQDPPDLDYGYTF.

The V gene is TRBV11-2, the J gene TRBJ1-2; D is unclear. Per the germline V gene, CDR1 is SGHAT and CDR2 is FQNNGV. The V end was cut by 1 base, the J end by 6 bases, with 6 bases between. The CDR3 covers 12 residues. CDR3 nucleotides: TGTGCCAGCAGCTTAGGACGCGATGGCTACACCTTC. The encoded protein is CASSLGRDGYTF. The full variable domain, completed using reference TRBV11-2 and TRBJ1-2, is EAGVAQSPRYKIIEKRQSVAFWCNPISGHATLYWYQQILGQGPKLLIQFQNNGVVDDSQLPKDRFSAERLKGVDSTLKIQPAKLEDSAVYLCASSLGRDGYTFGSGTRLTVV.

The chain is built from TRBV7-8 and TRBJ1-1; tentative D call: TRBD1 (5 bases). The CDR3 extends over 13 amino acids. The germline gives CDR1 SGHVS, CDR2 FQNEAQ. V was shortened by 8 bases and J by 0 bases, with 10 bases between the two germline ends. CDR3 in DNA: TGTGCCAGCTCTGGGGGGGTGAACACTGAAGCTTTCTTT. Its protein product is CASSGGVNTEAFF.

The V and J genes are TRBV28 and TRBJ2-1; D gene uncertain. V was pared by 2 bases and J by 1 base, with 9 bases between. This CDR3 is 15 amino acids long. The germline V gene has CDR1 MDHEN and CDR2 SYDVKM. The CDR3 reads CASSLVGVSYNEQFF. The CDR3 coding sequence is TGTGCCAGCAGTTTAGTTGGGGTTTCCTACAATGAGCAGTTCTTC.

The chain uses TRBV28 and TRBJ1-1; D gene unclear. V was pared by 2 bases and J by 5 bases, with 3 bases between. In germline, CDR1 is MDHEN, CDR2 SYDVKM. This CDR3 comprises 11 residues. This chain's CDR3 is CASSLGTEAFF. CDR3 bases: TGTGCCAGCAGTTTAGGGACTGAAGCTTTCTTT.

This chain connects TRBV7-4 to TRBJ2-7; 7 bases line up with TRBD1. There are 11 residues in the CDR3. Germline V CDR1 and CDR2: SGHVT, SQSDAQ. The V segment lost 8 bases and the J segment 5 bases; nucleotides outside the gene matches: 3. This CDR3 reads CASATGDEQYF. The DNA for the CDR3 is TGTGCCAGCGCAACAGGGGACGAGCAGTACTTC. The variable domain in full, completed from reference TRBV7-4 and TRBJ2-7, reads GAGVSQSPRYKVAKRGRDVALRCDSISGHVTLYWYRQTLGQGSEVLTYSQSDAQRDKSGRPSGRFSAERPERSVSTLKIQRTEQGDSAVYLCASATGDEQYFGPGTRLTVT.

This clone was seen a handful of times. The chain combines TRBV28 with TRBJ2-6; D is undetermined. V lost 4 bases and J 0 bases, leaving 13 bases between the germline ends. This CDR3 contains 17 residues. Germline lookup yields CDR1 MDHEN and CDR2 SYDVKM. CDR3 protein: CASSSYTASSGANVLTF. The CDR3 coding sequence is TGTGCCAGCAGTTCCTATACAGCGAGCTCTGGGGCCAACGTCCTGACTTTC.

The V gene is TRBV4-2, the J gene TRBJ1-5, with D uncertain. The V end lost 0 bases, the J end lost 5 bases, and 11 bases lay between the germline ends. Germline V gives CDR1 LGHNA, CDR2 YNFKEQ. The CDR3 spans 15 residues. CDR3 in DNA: TGTGCCAGCAGCCAAGAATGGACTTCGCATCAGCCCCAGCATTTT. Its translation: CASSQEWTSHQPQHF.

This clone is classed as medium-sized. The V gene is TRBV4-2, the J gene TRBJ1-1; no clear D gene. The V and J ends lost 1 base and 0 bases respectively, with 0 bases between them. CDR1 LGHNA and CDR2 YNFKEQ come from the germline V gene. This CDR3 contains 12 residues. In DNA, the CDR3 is TGTGCCAGCAGCCAAGTGAACACTGAAGCTTTCTTT. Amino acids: CASSQVNTEAFF.

CDR3 loop: CASSSLNYGYTF. DNA for the CDR3: TGTGCCAGCAGTTCATTAAACTATGGCTACACCTTC. This sequence joins TRBV27 and TRBJ1-2; D gene unclear. CDR1 is MNHEY, CDR2 SMNVEV, per germline (reference sequence). This CDR3 spans 12 amino acids. Trimming shortened V by 4 bases and J by 2 bases, and 5 bases separated the two germline ends.

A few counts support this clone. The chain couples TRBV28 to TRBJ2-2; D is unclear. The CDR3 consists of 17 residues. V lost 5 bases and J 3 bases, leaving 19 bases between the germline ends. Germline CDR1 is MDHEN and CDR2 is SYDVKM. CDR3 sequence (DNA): TGTGCCAGCAGTCCCGGCGGACGGCAGGCCCACACCGGGGAGCTGTTTTTT. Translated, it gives CASSPGGRQAHTGELFF.

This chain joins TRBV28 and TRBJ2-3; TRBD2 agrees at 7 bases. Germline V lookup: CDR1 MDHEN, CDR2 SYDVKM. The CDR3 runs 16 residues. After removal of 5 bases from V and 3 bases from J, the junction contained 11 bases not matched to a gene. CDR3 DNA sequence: TGTGCCAGCAGTCTCAGTCTAGCGGCTCTTACAGATACGCAGTATTTT. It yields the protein CASSLSLAALTDTQYF.

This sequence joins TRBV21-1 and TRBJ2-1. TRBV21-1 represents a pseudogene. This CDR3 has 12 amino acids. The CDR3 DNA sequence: TGTGCCAGCAGCAAAGTTTGGAATGAGCAGTTCTTC. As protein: CASSKVWNEQFF.

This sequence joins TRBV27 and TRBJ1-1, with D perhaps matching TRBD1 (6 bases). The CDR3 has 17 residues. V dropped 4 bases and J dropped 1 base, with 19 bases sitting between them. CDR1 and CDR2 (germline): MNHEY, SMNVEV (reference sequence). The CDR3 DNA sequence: TGTGCCAGCAGTTACCTGCGGCAGGGGCCTGCGAACACTGAAGCTTTCTTT. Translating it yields CASSYLRQGPANTEAFF.

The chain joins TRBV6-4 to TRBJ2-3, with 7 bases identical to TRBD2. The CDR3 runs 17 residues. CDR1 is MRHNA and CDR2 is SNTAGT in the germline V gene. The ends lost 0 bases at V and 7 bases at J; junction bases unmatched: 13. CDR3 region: CASSDSLRGSGENTQYF. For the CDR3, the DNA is TGTGCCAGCAGTGACTCTCTTCGCGGGAGTGGGGAGAATACGCAGTATTTT.

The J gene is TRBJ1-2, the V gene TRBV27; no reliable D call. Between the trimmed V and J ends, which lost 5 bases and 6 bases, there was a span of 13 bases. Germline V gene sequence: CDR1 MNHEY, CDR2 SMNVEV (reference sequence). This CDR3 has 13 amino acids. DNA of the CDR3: TGTGCCAGCAGTCCGGGCGGAGGACATGGCTACACCTTC. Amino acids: CASSPGGGHGYTF.

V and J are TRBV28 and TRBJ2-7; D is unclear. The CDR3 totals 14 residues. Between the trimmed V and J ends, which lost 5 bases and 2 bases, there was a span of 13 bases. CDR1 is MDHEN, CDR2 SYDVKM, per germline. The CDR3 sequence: CASSPRTVAYEQYF. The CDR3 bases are TGTGCCAGCAGTCCCCGGACCGTTGCCTACGAGCAGTACTTC. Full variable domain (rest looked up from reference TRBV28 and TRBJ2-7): DVKVTQSSRYLVKRTGEKVFLECVQDMDHENMFWYRQDPGLGLRLIYFSYDVKMKEKGDIPEGYSVSREKKERFSLILESASTNQTSMYLCASSPRTVAYEQYFGPGTRLTVT.

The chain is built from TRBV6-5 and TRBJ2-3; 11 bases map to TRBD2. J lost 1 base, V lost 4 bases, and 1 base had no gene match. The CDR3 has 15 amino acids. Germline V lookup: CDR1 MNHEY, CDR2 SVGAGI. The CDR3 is CASSLLAGGTDTQYF. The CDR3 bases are TGTGCCAGCAGTTTACTAGCGGGGGGCACAGATACGCAGTATTTT.

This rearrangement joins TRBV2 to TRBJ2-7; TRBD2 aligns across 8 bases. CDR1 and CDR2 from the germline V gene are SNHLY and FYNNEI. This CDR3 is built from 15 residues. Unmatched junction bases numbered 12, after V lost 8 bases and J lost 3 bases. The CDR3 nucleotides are TGTGCCAGCCCGGGGGGGGACGAGGGCCGCTACGAGCAGTACTTC. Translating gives CASPGGDEGRYEQYF.

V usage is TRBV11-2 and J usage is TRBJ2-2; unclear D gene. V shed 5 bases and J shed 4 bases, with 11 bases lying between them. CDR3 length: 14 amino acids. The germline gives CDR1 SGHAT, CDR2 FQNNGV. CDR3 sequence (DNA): TGTGCCAGCAGCCCTATGAGACGCACCGGGGAGCTGTTTTTT. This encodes CASSPMRRTGELFF.

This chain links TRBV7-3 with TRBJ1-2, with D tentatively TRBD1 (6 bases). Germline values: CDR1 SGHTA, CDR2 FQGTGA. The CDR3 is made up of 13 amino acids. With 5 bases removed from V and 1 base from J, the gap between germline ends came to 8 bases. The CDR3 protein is CASSPDSNYGYTF. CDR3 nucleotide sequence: TGTGCCAGCAGCCCGGACAGTAACTATGGCTACACCTTC.

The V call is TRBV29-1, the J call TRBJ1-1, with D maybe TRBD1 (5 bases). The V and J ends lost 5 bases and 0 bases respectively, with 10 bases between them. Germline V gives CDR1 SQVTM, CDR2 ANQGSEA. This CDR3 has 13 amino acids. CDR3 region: CSVPGLMNTEAFF. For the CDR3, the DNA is TGCAGCGTTCCGGGACTGATGAACACTGAAGCTTTCTTT.

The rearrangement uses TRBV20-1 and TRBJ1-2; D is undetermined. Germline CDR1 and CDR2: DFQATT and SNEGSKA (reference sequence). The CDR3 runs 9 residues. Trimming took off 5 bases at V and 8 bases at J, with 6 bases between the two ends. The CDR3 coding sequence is TGCAGTGCTTTAAAAGGCTACACCTTC. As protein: CSALKGYTF.

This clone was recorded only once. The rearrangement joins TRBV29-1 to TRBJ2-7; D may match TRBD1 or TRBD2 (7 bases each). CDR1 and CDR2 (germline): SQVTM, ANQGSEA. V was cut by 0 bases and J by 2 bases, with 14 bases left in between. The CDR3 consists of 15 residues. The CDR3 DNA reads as TGCAGCGTTGAAGATAGGGGGGGACAGCCCTACGAGCAGTACTTC. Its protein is CSVEDRGGQPYEQYF.

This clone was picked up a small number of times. DNA of the CDR3: TGTGCCAGCAGCTCAGGGGACTATGGCTACACCTTC. The encoded protein is CASSSGDYGYTF. The rearrangement links TRBV5-6 to TRBJ1-2; possibly TRBD1 for D (6 bases). V dropped 3 bases and J dropped 3 bases, with 6 bases sitting between them. Germline CDR1 is SGHDT and CDR2 is YYEEEE. This CDR3 region has 12 residues.

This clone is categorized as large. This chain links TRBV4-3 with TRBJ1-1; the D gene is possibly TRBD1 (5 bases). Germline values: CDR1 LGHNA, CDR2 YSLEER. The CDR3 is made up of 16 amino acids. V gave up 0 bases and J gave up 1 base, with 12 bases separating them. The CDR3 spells CASSQDVGQGNTEAFF. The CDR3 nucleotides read TGCGCCAGCAGCCAAGATGTTGGGCAGGGGAACACTGAAGCTTTCTTT.

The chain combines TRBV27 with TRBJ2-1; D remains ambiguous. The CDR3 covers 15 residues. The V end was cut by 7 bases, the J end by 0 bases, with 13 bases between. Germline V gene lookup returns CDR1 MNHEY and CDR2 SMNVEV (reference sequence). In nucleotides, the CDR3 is TGTGCCAGCACTCTGACCGCAAGCTCCTACAATGAGCAGTTCTTC. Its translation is CASTLTASSYNEQFF.

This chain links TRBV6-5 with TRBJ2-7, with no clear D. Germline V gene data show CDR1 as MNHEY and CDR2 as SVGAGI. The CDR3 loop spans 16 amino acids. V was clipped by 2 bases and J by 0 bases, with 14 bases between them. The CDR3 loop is CASSYAPQEPSYEQYF. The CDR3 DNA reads TGTGCCAGCAGTTACGCGCCCCAGGAGCCCTCCTACGAGCAGTACTTC.